This TCR beta chain was identified during a study of T cells in Graves' hyperthyroidism and ophthalmopathy. CDR1 and CDR2 (germline): KGHDR, SFDVKD. CDR3 size: 15 residues. Trimming took off 5 bases at V and 3 bases at J, with 13 bases between the two ends. As for this clonotype: Its antigen is unknown.

Findings and caveats of the study: Blood also showed most of the thyroid clonotypes that were expanded above 0.001.

The source material, RNA transcripts, was used to amplify TCR beta CDR3 regions. The HTBI primer set drove a first-round RT-PCR of the TCR CDR3. TCRdb re-called the multiplex PCR reads through MiXCR, storing one row per CDR3 protein. This sample has 550,000 to 650,000 distinct CDR3 sequences, with 12% to 15% found just once. The sequenced material came from blood. The chain recombines TRBV24-1 with TRBJ1-5; D might be TRBD1 (5 bases). The receptor was derived from a woman between 40 and 55 years old with Graves' hyperthyroidism. The CDR3 bases are TGTGCCACCAGTGGCCCGGGACCGGACAATCAGCCCCAGCATTTT. It is translated as CATSGPGPDNQPQHF.